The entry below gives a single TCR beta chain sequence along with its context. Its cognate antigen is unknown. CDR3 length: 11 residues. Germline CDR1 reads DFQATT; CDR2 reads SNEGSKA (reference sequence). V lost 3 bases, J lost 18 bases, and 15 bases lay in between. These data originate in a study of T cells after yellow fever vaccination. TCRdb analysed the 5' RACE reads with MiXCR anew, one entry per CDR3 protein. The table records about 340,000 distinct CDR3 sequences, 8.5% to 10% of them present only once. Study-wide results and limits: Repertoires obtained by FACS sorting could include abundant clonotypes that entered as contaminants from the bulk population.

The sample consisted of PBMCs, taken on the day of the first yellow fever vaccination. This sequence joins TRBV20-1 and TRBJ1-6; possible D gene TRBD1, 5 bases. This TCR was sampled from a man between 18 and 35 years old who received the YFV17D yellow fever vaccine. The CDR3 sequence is CSARHGTPPHF. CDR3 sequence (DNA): TGCAGTGCTAGGCACGGGACGCCTCCCCACTTT.